The 20 T cell receptor beta chains below all came from one sample that was sequenced in a study of shared clonotypes between healthy human individuals. Naive CD8 cells were CD45RO-negative, positively selected for CCR7, excluding terminally differentiated effector memory CD45RA+ cells. Assay: immunoSEQ multiplex PCR; the TCRdb copy retains only in-frame clones and omits some. The sample lists about 2.2 million clones, approximately 92% occurring once. The sample consisted of naive CD8+ T cells from PBMCs. The receptors were gathered from a man between 18 and 35 years old in good health. Some clones in this sample may be carry-over from other donors' samples.

The CDR3 sequence: CASSQDPGQGFYEQYF. As DNA, the CDR3 is TGCGCCAGCAGCCAAGACCCGGGACAGGGGTTCTACGAGCAGTACTTC. The chain is built from TRBV4-1 and TRBJ2-7; the match to TRBD1 covers 10 bases. The CDR3 sequence is 16 residues long. The germline V gene encodes CDR1 MGHRA and CDR2 YSYEKL. With V trimmed by 0 bases and J by 3 bases, 5 bases remained unmatched.

Remarks on this clone: One end of the junction is discordant with germline, which a read error may explain. This sample includes further DNA sequences coding for the same CDR3. J is TRBJ2-7 and V is TRBV13, with 14 bases fitting TRBD2. CDR1 and CDR2 (germline): PRHDT, FYEKMQ (reference sequence). This CDR3 spans 15 amino acids. Here the CDR3 DNA reads TGTGCCAGCAGCCTAGGGACTAGCGGGAGCCACGAGCAGTACTTC. Translating gives CASSLGTSGSHEQYF.

The chain has TRBV7-9 and TRBJ2-2; weak D call: TRBD2 (7 bases). The CDR3 spans 18 residues. The germline V gene encodes CDR1 SEHNR and CDR2 FQNEAQ (reference sequence). Trimming left V 5 bases short and J 0 bases short, with 19 bases between. The DNA for the CDR3 is TGTGCCAGCAGCCATACACGTAAGGGGGGGCCGAACACCGGGGAGCTGTTTTTT. Its protein is CASSHTRKGGPNTGELFF.

This rearrangement joins TRBV5-5 to TRBJ2-7; either TRBD1 or TRBD2 may fit D (5 bases each). The germline gives CDR1 SGHKS, CDR2 YYEKEE (reference sequence). The ends were cut back, 0 bases at V and 4 bases at J, with 17 bases in the middle. This CDR3 is 16 amino acids long. The CDR3 here is CASSLARSGRIYEQYF. The CDR3 coding sequence is TGTGCCAGCAGCTTGGCTCGTTCGGGACGGATTTACGAGCAGTACTTC. Combining the CDR3 with reference TRBV5-5 and TRBJ2-7 gives the whole variable domain DAGVTQSPTHLIKTRGQQVTLRCSPISGHKSVSWYQQVLGQGPQFIFQYYEKEERGRGNFPDRFSARQFPNYSSELNVNALLLGDSALYLCASSLARSGRIYEQYFGPGTRLTVT.

V gene TRBV4-1 combines with J gene TRBJ1-5; D is undetermined. V shed 0 bases and J shed 5 bases, with 11 bases lying between them. The CDR3 loop spans 15 amino acids. Per germline, CDR1 MGHRA and CDR2 YSYEKL. The CDR3 loop is CASSQDQLVDQPQHF. CDR3 bases: TGCGCCAGCAGCCAAGATCAGCTGGTGGATCAGCCCCAGCATTTT.

The chain uses TRBV5-1 and TRBJ2-7, with D uncertain. Trimming pared 0 bases from V and 4 bases from J, leaving 14 bases between. Germline CDR1 SGHRS, CDR2 YFSETQ. CDR3 size: 15 residues. CDR3 nucleotide sequence: TGCGCCAGCAGCTTGGTTGGGGTCACCCCTTACGAGCAGTACTTC. Encoded protein: CASSLVGVTPYEQYF.

V usage is TRBV27 and J usage is TRBJ2-2; no reliable D call. The germline gives CDR1 MNHEY, CDR2 SMNVEV (reference sequence). CDR3 size: 15 residues. The V end lost 5 bases, the J end lost 2 bases, and 12 bases lay between the germline ends. The CDR3 spells CASSPMGINTGELFF. The CDR3 coding sequence is TGTGCCAGCAGTCCAATGGGGATTAACACCGGGGAGCTGTTTTTT.

With regard to this clone: Other DNA sequences in the same sample also yield this CDR3. The chain uses TRBV27 and TRBJ2-7; no definite D call. V lost 8 bases, J lost 3 bases, and 11 bases lay in between. Per the germline V gene, CDR1 is MNHEY and CDR2 is SMNVEV (reference sequence). The CDR3 covers 12 residues. DNA for the CDR3: TGTGCCAGCTCTCCAACGGGCTACGAGCAGTACTTC. Translating it yields CASSPTGYEQYF.

This chain joins TRBV10-2 and TRBJ2-7, with TRBD2 as a possible D gene (5 bases). CDR1 is WSHSY, CDR2 SAAADI, per germline. CDR3 length equals 15 residues. The V and J ends lost 2 bases and 4 bases respectively, with 15 bases between them. CDR3 DNA sequence: TGCGCCAGCAGTGAGATCTCGGGGAGTTGGTACGAGCAGTACTTC. Translated: CASSEISGSWYEQYF.

This clone came up once. This chain links TRBV18 with TRBJ2-1, with D perhaps matching TRBD1 or TRBD2 (7 bases each). This CDR3 is 17 amino acids long. Trimming pared 6 bases from V and 4 bases from J, leaving 22 bases between. Germline CDR1 KGHSH, CDR2 LQKENI. The CDR3 region has the DNA TGTGCCAGCTCGTTCAAGGAGGCAGGGGGGGAGTACAATGAGCAGTTCTTC. As protein: CASSFKEAGGEYNEQFF.

This chain links TRBV11-2 with TRBJ2-1; tentatively, D is TRBD2 (5 bases). Germline V gene lookup returns CDR1 SGHAT and CDR2 FQNNGV. This CDR3 is built from 16 residues. Trimming left V 1 base short and J 4 bases short, with 14 bases between. CDR3 sequence reads: CASSLGASRLYNEQFF. The CDR3 bases are TGTGCCAGCAGCTTAGGGGCTAGCCGACTATACAATGAGCAGTTCTTC.

V and J are TRBV7-6 and TRBJ2-1, with 7 bases fitting TRBD2. V lost 1 base to trimming and J lost 6 bases; unmatched junction nucleotides: 3. Per germline, CDR1 SGHVS and CDR2 FNYEAQ. The CDR3 covers 14 residues. CDR3 region: CASSLGLAGNEQFF. CDR3 coding DNA: TGTGCCAGCAGCTTAGGACTAGCTGGCAATGAGCAGTTCTTC.

The genes are TRBV5-6 and TRBJ2-7; TRBD1 agrees at 10 bases. The CDR3 consists of 16 residues. The germline V gene encodes CDR1 SGHDT and CDR2 YYEEEE. V shed 2 bases and J 2 bases; nucleotides not matched to a gene: 7. CDR3 region: CASSFPGTGVPYEQYF. In DNA form, the CDR3 reads TGTGCCAGCAGCTTTCCCGGGACAGGGGTCCCCTACGAGCAGTACTTC.

V usage is TRBV6-5 and J usage is TRBJ2-3; D is uncertain. V lost 0 bases to trimming and J lost 2 bases, with 9 bases between them. The CDR3 runs 15 residues. Germline V lookup: CDR1 MNHEY, CDR2 SVGAGI. The CDR3 spells CASSYSPPATDTQYF. Here the CDR3 DNA reads TGTGCCAGCAGTTACTCCCCACCGGCCACAGATACGCAGTATTTT.

The chain employs TRBV7-9 and TRBJ1-4; the D gene is possibly TRBD1 (6 bases). Germline-derived CDR1 and CDR2 are SEHNR and FQNEAQ (reference sequence). The CDR3 extends over 15 amino acids. Trimming took 5 bases from V and 5 from J, leaving 15 bases between them. Written as DNA, the CDR3 is TGTGCCAGCAGCGAACAGGGAATGGGGAATGAAAAACTGTTTTTT. Translated: CASSEQGMGNEKLFF.

The chain joins TRBV28 to TRBJ2-7; 7 bases are shared with TRBD2. The V and J ends lost 8 bases and 3 bases, in that order; junction bases with no gene match: 13. This CDR3 has 15 amino acids. Germline loops: CDR1 MDHEN, CDR2 SYDVKM. CDR3 bases: TGTGCCAGCCATACACGGCGGGAGAAGAACTACGAGCAGTACTTC. Amino acids: CASHTRREKNYEQYF.

The genes are TRBV9 and TRBJ1-6, with D unresolved. Between the trimmed V and J ends, which lost 3 bases and 7 bases, there was a span of 8 bases. This CDR3 has 13 residues. Looked up from germline, CDR1 is SGDLS and CDR2 is YYNGEE. CDR3: CASSALPNSPLHF. Here the CDR3 DNA reads TGTGCCAGCAGCGCCTTGCCAAATTCACCCCTCCACTTT.

The chain uses TRBV19 and TRBJ2-2; 9 positions agree with TRBD2. CDR1 is LNHDA and CDR2 is SQIVND in the germline V gene (reference sequence). J gave up 6 bases and V 5 bases, and 4 bases lay outside the gene matches. The CDR3 extends over 14 amino acids. CDR3 in amino acids: CASSRAGGSGELFF. In DNA, the CDR3 is TGTGCCAGTAGTCGGGCGGGAGGGTCCGGGGAGCTGTTTTTT.

This chain joins TRBV2 and TRBJ2-1, with TRBD2 matching 11 bases. V shed 5 bases and J 8 bases; nucleotides not matched to a gene: 8. Germline CDR1 and CDR2: SNHLY and FYNNEI. This CDR3 is built from 15 residues. DNA for the CDR3: TGTGCCAGCAGTCCCGCTAGCGGGAGGAATGATGAGCAGTTCTTC. Translated: CASSPASGRNDEQFF.

CDR3 in amino acids: CASSLDRETTEAFF. As DNA, the CDR3 is TGTGCCAGTAGTTTGGACAGGGAAACCACTGAAGCTTTCTTT. The rearrangement links TRBV19 to TRBJ1-1; TRBD1 aligns across 8 bases. Trimming removed 5 bases from V and 4 bases from J; junction bases left unmatched: 6. Germline CDR1 and CDR2: LNHDA and SQIVND (reference sequence). This CDR3 has 14 residues.